These 5 T cell receptor beta chains were all obtained from the same sample, sequenced in a study of Graves' ophthalmopathy and Graves' hyperthyroidism. From RNA, the CDR3 regions of TCR beta chains were amplified and sequenced. RT-PCR in the first round used HTBI primers; a second-round multiplex PCR followed. TCRdb processed the multiplex PCR reads anew with MiXCR; each CDR3 protein has one entry. This repertoire shows about 48,000 distinct CDR3 sequences, under 55% found once; its top ten account for around 23%. Sequenced input: peripheral blood. Receptors were obtained from an adult man with Graves' ophthalmopathy.

In this sample, this clonotype turned up many times. This chain joins TRBV19 and TRBJ2-6, with TRBD2 as a possible D gene (5 bases). In germline, CDR1 is LNHDA, CDR2 SQIVND (reference sequence). Trimming took 4 bases from V and 4 from J, leaving 14 bases between them. This CDR3 contains 16 residues. CDR3 sequence (DNA): TGTGCCAGTAGTACCCTTACCCCGGGAGGGGCCAACGTCCTGACTTTC. It yields the protein CASSTLTPGGANVLTF.

The V gene is TRBV5-4, the J gene TRBJ2-1; 10 nucleotides align to TRBD2. Per germline, CDR1 SGHNT and CDR2 YYREEE (reference sequence). The CDR3 extends over 16 amino acids. V was pared by 4 bases and J by 7 bases, with 11 bases of the junction left unmatched. DNA for the CDR3: TGTGCCAGCAGCCGTTTCCCTAGCGGGAGTGGAAATGAGCAGTTCTTC. The encoded protein is CASSRFPSGSGNEQFF. Supplemented by reference TRBV5-4 and TRBJ2-1, the full variable domain reads ETGVTQSPTHLIKTRGQQVTLRCSSQSGHNTVSWYQQALGQGPQFIFQYYREEENGRGNFPPRFSGLQFPNYSSELNVNALELDDSALYLCASSRFPSGSGNEQFFGPGTRLTVL.

The sample holds many counts of this clonotype. This chain joins TRBV4-2 and TRBJ1-2, with TRBD1 as a possible D gene (5 bases). V lost 4 bases, J lost 10 bases, and 22 bases lay in between. The CDR3 sequence is 15 residues long. The germline CDR1 and CDR2 sequences are LGHNA and YNFKEQ. The CDR3 coding sequence is TGTGCCAGCAGCCTAAACAGGTACGACTTGGTCCACTACACCTTC. Its translation is CASSLNRYDLVHYTF.

This clonotype was observed a few times. The chain is built from TRBV29-1 and TRBJ2-7; 8 bases fit TRBD1. CDR1 SQVTM and CDR2 ANQGSEA come from the germline V gene. The CDR3 extends over 14 amino acids. V was pared by 4 bases and J by 3 bases, with 8 bases of the junction left unmatched. Written as DNA, the CDR3 is TGCAGCGTTGCCCCGGGACAGGAACTCTACGAGCAGTACTTC. The encoded protein is CSVAPGQELYEQYF.

The V gene is TRBV13, the J gene TRBJ2-1; D unclear. Trimming left V 5 bases short and J 7 bases short, with 18 bases between. CDR1 PRHDT and CDR2 FYEKMQ come from the germline V gene (reference sequence). CDR3 length equals 15 residues. The CDR3 loop is CASSRSVGRKNEQFF. CDR3 DNA: TGTGCCAGCAGCCGGTCGGTCGGGCGGAAGAATGAGCAGTTCTTC.